Sequencing of this T cell receptor (beta chain) was carried out in a study of response to subunit inactivated influenza vaccine. Study findings and constraints: The study's authors posited that every seasonal influenza vaccination enlists few new T cells.

The CDR3 is made up of 15 amino acids. Germline V gene sequence: CDR1 SGHTA, CDR2 FQGNSA. Trimming pared 2 bases from V and 6 bases from J, leaving 15 bases between. One entry per CDR3 protein, called by TCRdb with MiXCR from the RT-PCR reads. This sample has 200,000 to 300,000 distinct CDR3 sequences; 12% occur once, and the top ten carry 7.5% to 10%. This clonotype was counted a few times. Its cognate antigen is unknown. J is TRBJ2-3 and V is TRBV7-2; D is perhaps TRBD1 (5 bases). The sequence came from a middle-aged man who received an inactivated influenza vaccine. Sequencing used non-naive T cells sorted from PBMCs, obtained around 14 days before vaccination. The CDR3 coding sequence is TGTGCCAGCAGCTTATGGAACAGGCCCCAGGATACGCAGTATTTT. Translating gives CASSLWNRPQDTQYF.